Below are 16 T cell receptor beta chains sequenced from a single sample in a study of cytomegalovirus exposure and HLA in healthy donors. PCR amplification relied on 60 Vbeta primers (plus 13 Jbeta primers). Clones were read by immunoSEQ multiplex PCR, and TCRdb kept only the in-frame ones, dropping some. This sample has 170,000 or so clones, with almost 85% found just once. The sample comprised PBMCs. Receptor source: a girl aged 10 to 17 in good health and CMV-seropositive.

The V and J genes are TRBV5-1 and TRBJ2-7, with D perhaps TRBD1 (6 bases). Deletions cut 3 bases from V and 1 base from J, with 11 bases between. The germline gives CDR1 SGHRS, CDR2 YFSETQ. This CDR3 has 14 residues. DNA for the CDR3: TGCGCCAGCAGCTCAGGGGATGTTTCCTACGAGCAGTACTTC. It yields the protein CASSSGDVSYEQYF.

This clone has a single count. This sequence joins TRBV10-1 and TRBJ2-1; TRBD2 aligns across 12 bases. V was clipped by 0 bases and J by 8 bases; unmatched bases: 5. The germline V gene encodes CDR1 WNHNN and CDR2 SYGVQD (reference sequence). The CDR3 has 16 residues. DNA of the CDR3: TGCGCCAGCAGTGAGTCAGCTAGCGGGGGGGACGATGAGCAGTTCTTC. Its translation: CASSESASGGDDEQFF.

This chain uses TRBV5-4 with TRBJ2-7; no clear D gene. Trimming pared 0 bases from V and 2 bases from J, leaving 12 bases between. Germline CDR1 is SGHNT and CDR2 is YYREEE (reference sequence). The CDR3 runs to 15 residues. CDR3 bases: TGTGCCAGCAGCTTGGGTACGGGTATGACCTACGAGCAGTACTTC. Translation gives CASSLGTGMTYEQYF. Drawing the rest from reference TRBV5-4 and TRBJ2-7, the complete variable domain is ETGVTQSPTHLIKTRGQQVTLRCSSQSGHNTVSWYQQALGQGPQFIFQYYREEENGRGNFPPRFSGLQFPNYSSELNVNALELDDSALYLCASSLGTGMTYEQYFGPGTRLTVT.

This clone was recorded only once. The CDR3 DNA reads as TGTGCCAGCAGCCTCGAGGGCGCCGGGCCCCTCCACTTT. This codes for CASSLEGAGPLHF. This chain uses TRBV5-5 with TRBJ1-6; no reliable D call. Germline lookup yields CDR1 SGHKS and CDR2 YYEKEE (reference sequence). The CDR3 contains 13 residues. Between the trimmed V and J ends, which lost 4 bases and 13 bases, there was a span of 15 bases.

The table lists this clone with a count of one. The CDR3 sequence is CASVGRLGELFF. CDR3 nucleotide sequence: TGTGCCAGCGTGGGGCGCCTGGGGGAGCTGTTTTTT. The chain joins TRBV2 to TRBJ2-2, with D perhaps matching TRBD1 (5 bases). The ends were cut back, 8 bases at V and 8 bases at J, with 12 bases in the middle. In germline, CDR1 is SNHLY, CDR2 FYNNEI. The CDR3 runs to 12 residues.

This clone was counted once. The chain has TRBV9 and TRBJ2-7, with D possibly matching TRBD1 (7 bases). From germline, CDR1 is SGDLS and CDR2 YYNGEE. Trimming pared 4 bases from V and 5 bases from J, leaving 19 bases between. The CDR3 extends over 15 amino acids. The CDR3 DNA sequence: TGTGCCAGCAGCCCAGGGGGGACCGACACCCACGAGCAGTACTTC. It yields the protein CASSPGGTDTHEQYF.

CDR3 region: CASRSRAGGNQETQYF. The CDR3 nucleotides are TGTGCCAGCAGATCGAGGGCAGGGGGGAACCAAGAGACCCAGTACTTC. The genes are TRBV11-3 and TRBJ2-5; possibly TRBD1 for D (7 bases). This CDR3 is 16 amino acids long. V dropped 6 bases and J dropped 0 bases, with 17 bases sitting between them. Germline V gene data show CDR1 as SGHNT and CDR2 as YENEEA.

The chain recombines TRBV6-5 with TRBJ2-7, with D uncertain. Germline loops: CDR1 MNHEY, CDR2 SVGAGI. V shed 0 bases and J shed 7 bases, with 10 bases lying between them. CDR3 length: 13 amino acids. CDR3 DNA sequence: TGTGCCAGCAGTTACTCTCTGACTGGAGAGCAGTACTTC. It specifies CASSYSLTGEQYF.

The chain couples TRBV27 to TRBJ2-7; 7 bases match TRBD1. The germline V gene has CDR1 MNHEY and CDR2 SMNVEV (reference sequence). The CDR3 is 16 residues long. Trimming cost V 9 bases and J 4 bases; bases outside gene matches: 18. DNA of the CDR3: TGTGCCAGGCACTCCCCGGCAGGGGGTGGGGATTACGAGCAGTACTTC. Translation: CARHSPAGGGDYEQYF.

The chain links TRBV25-1 to TRBJ2-7; no clear D. Germline V gives CDR1 MGHDK, CDR2 SYGVNS. V shed 3 bases and J shed 2 bases, with 11 bases lying between them. The CDR3 runs to 14 residues. CDR3 in amino acids: CASSEAGFAYEQYF. The CDR3 nucleotides read TGTGCCAGCAGTGAGGCAGGATTTGCCTACGAGCAGTACTTC.

The rearrangement links TRBV7-2 to TRBJ2-3, with D uncertain. This CDR3 has 11 residues. V dropped 4 bases and J dropped 5 bases, with 4 bases sitting between them. Germline V gives CDR1 SGHTA, CDR2 FQGNSA. CDR3 DNA: TGTGCCAGCAGCTCCAGAGATACGCAGTATTTT. This encodes CASSSRDTQYF.

Written as DNA, the CDR3 is TGTGCCAGTAGTATCGCCGGCGGGACTTTTAGGGAGGCTTTCTTT. This translates into CASSIAGGTFREAFF. The chain couples TRBV19 to TRBJ1-1; D perhaps matches TRBD1 (5 bases). The length of the CDR3 is 15 residues. V gave up 3 bases and J gave up 11 bases, with 22 bases separating them. CDR1 LNHDA and CDR2 SQIVND come from the germline V gene (reference sequence).

This chain joins TRBV6-1 and TRBJ1-1; D might be TRBD1 (5 bases). Trimming pared 2 bases from V and 4 bases from J, leaving 8 bases between. Germline CDR1 and CDR2: MNHNS and SASEGT. This CDR3 region has 13 residues. The CDR3 DNA is TGTGCCAGCAGTGAACAGGGTATCACTGAAGCTTTCTTT. As protein: CASSEQGITEAFF.

V usage is TRBV5-4 and J usage is TRBJ1-1; D unresolved. Germline CDR1 SGHNT, CDR2 YYREEE (reference sequence). The CDR3 loop spans 13 amino acids. V was trimmed by 0 bases and J by 3 bases, leaving 6 bases between them. CDR3 nucleotides: TGTGCCAGCAGCTTGGCGAGGTACACTGAAGCTTTCTTT. It specifies CASSLARYTEAFF.

In this sample, this clone turned up once. The chain couples TRBV28 to TRBJ1-1; no definite D call. The CDR3 covers 14 residues. Trimming removed 6 bases at V and 2 bases at J, with 13 bases between. CDR1 and CDR2 (germline): MDHEN, SYDVKM. CDR3 bases: TGTGCCAGCAGCTCCGACTCGTACAACACTGAAGCTTTCTTT. Translated: CASSSDSYNTEAFF.

The chain employs TRBV30 and TRBJ2-3, with 11 nucleotides matching TRBD2. The junction had 5 bases not matched to a gene; V was cut back by 5 bases and J by 4 bases. Germline loops: CDR1 GTSNPN, CDR2 SVGIG (reference sequence). This CDR3 comprises 14 residues. The CDR3 loop is CAWDFSGGADTQYF. The CDR3 nucleotides are TGTGCCTGGGACTTTAGCGGGGGGGCAGATACGCAGTATTTT.